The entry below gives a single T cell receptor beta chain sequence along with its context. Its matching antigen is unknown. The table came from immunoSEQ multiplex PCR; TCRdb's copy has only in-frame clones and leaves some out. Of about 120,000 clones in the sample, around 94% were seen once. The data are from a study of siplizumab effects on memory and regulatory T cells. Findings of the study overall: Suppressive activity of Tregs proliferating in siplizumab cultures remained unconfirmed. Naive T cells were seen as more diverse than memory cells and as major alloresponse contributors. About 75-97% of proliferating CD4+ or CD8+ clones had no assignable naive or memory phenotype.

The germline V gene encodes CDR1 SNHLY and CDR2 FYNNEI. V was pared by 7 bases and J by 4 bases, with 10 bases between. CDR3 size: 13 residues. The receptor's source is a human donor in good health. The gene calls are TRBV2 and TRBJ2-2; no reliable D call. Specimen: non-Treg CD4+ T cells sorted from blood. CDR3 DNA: TGTGCCAGCAAACTGTCAGGCACCGGGGAGCTGTTTTTT. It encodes CASKLSGTGELFF.